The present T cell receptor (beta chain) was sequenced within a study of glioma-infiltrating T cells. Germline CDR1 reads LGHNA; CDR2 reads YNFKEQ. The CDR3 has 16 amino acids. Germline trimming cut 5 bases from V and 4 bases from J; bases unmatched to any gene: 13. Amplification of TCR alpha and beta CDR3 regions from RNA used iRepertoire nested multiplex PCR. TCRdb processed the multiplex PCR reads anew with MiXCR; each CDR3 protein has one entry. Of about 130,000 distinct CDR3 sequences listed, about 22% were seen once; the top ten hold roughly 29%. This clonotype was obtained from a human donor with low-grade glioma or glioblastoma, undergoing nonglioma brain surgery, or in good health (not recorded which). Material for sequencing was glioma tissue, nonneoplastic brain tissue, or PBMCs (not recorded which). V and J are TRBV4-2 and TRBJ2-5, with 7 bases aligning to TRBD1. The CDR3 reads CASSLEGTARGETQYF. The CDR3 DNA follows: TGTGCCAGCAGCTTAGAGGGGACAGCGAGAGGAGAGACCCAGTACTTC.